The clone carrying this TCR beta chain was counted a single time. PCR was performed using 60 Vbeta and 13 Jbeta primers. The data were produced by immunoSEQ multiplex PCR, yet TCRdb's version contains in-frame clones alone and is incomplete. Of about 130,000 clones in the sample, about 81% were seen once. The CDR3 has 17 residues. Per the germline V gene, CDR1 is SGHDN and CDR2 is FVKESK. The data originate from a study of cytomegalovirus exposure and HLA in healthy donors. The specimen sequenced was PBMCs. The chain links TRBV14 to TRBJ2-5, with TRBD2 identical over 14 bases. The J call may not be correct, given that the DNA end is closer to TRBJ2-7. The source of this sequence is a woman aged 25 to 45 in good health and CMV-seronegative. The CDR3 DNA sequence: TGTGCCAGCAGCCAAGTCCGGGGACTAGCGGGAGCCTACGAGCAGTACTTC. This codes for CASSQVRGLAGAYEQYF.